A selection of T cell receptor beta chains follows, all from one sample in a study of shared clonotypes between healthy human individuals. Clones were read by immunoSEQ multiplex PCR, and TCRdb kept only the in-frame ones, dropping some. This table holds around 510,000 clones, about 96% found once. Specimen: naive CD4+ T cells sorted from blood. All receptors come from a woman in her thirties in good health. The CDR3 runs from the conserved cysteine through the conserved F or W. Each record gives: D gene, V gene, clone size, J gene, CDR3 DNA, CDR3 protein. The D gene is left open where the match is weak. Clone size is stated in some rows and not others, as once, few, many or a class when expanded.

>TRBD2|TRBV28|-|TRBJ2-5
TGTGCCAGCAGTACCCTAGCGGGGAGAATCAATTCCACCCAAGAGACCCAGTACTTC
CASSTLAGRINSTQETQYF
>-|TRBV6-1|-|TRBJ2-7
TGTGCCAGCAGTGAAGCGCGGGTCGAGCAGTACTTC
CASSEARVEQYF
>TRBD1|TRBV6-6|-|TRBJ1-5
TGTGCCAGCAGGGTGGAGGGGGCGGGTCAGCCCCAGCATTTT
CASRVEGAGQPQHF
>-|TRBV5-4|-|TRBJ1-4
TGTGCCAGCAGCTTGGGCAGGGGTCTTAATGAAAAACTGTTTTTT
CASSLGRGLNEKLFF
>TRBD1|TRBV2|few|TRBJ2-7
TGTGCCAGCAGTGATCGGACAGGCTACGAGCAGTACTTC
CASSDRTGYEQYF
>-|TRBV18|-|TRBJ1-5
TGTGCCAGCTCACCCCAGGGTGCTGATCAGCCCCAGCATTTT
CASSPQGADQPQHF
>-|TRBV19|-|TRBJ1-2
TGTGCCAGTAGTATCGGAGGCGCCAGCGAAGGGGACTATGGCTACACCTTC
CASSIGGASEGDYGYTF
>-|TRBV28|-|TRBJ2-7
TGTGCCAGCAGTTTAGAGTCCCCAGGGGTTTTGCACGAGCAGTACTTC
CASSLESPGVLHEQYF
>TRBD2|TRBV4-2|once|TRBJ2-2
TGTGCCAGCAGCCAAGAGTACGGGAGGGCCGCCGGGGAGCTGTTTTTT
CASSQEYGRAAGELFF
>-|TRBV5-1|-|TRBJ1-2
TGCGCCAGCAGTCCGACAGAAGCTAACTATGGCTACACCTTC
CASSPTEANYGYTF
>TRBD1|TRBV25-1|once|TRBJ1-1
TGTGCCAGCAGTGAAATAGACAGGGACGAGCCTGAAGCTTTCTTT
CASSEIDRDEPEAFF
>TRBD2|TRBV28|-|TRBJ2-7
TGTGCCAGCAGTTTCAACGGACTAGCGGGACCCTACGAGCAGTACTTC
CASSFNGLAGPYEQYF
>-|TRBV5-1|-|TRBJ2-6
TGCGCCAGCAGCTTAGAAGGGTCTGGGGCCAACGTCCTGACTTTC
CASSLEGSGANVLTF